The 30 T cell receptor beta chains presented below share a single source sample, sequenced in a study of blood T cell repertoires in COVID-19. Assay: immunoSEQ multiplex PCR; the TCRdb copy retains only in-frame clones and omits some. In the table there are some 490,000 clones, 80% to 90% of which are singletons. Sequenced material: peripheral blood. All receptors derive from a human donor in a cohort sampled during active COVID-19.

The rearrangement links TRBV5-1 to TRBJ2-1; D is perhaps TRBD1 (6 bases). V dropped 2 bases and J dropped 4 bases, with 10 bases sitting between them. The CDR3 sequence is 14 residues long. Per germline, CDR1 SGHRS and CDR2 YFSETQ. The CDR3 reads CASSFDRMYNEQFF. The CDR3 coding sequence is TGCGCCAGCAGCTTCGACAGGATGTACAATGAGCAGTTCTTC.

The rearrangement links TRBV24-1 to TRBJ2-1; 12 nucleotides agree with TRBD2. V shed 1 base, J shed 6 bases, and the junction held 3 bases outside the gene matches. CDR1 and CDR2 from the germline V gene are KGHDR and SFDVKD. The CDR3 is 16 amino acids. The CDR3 reads CATSDLGLAGINEQFF. For the CDR3, the DNA is TGTGCCACCAGTGATTTAGGACTAGCGGGGATCAATGAGCAGTTCTTC.

The chain combines TRBV5-6 with TRBJ2-7, with D tentatively TRBD1 (6 bases). Trimming cost V 3 bases and J 3 bases, with 10 bases left between them. This CDR3 has 13 residues. The germline gives CDR1 SGHDT, CDR2 YYEEEE. DNA of the CDR3: TGTGCCAGCAGCTCGGACAGAGTCTACGAGCAGTACTTC. Translating it yields CASSSDRVYEQYF.

The chain couples TRBV11-3 to TRBJ1-2; 7 positions agree with TRBD1. Germline V gives CDR1 SGHNT, CDR2 YENEEA. Germline trimming cut 0 bases from V and 8 bases from J; bases unmatched to any gene: 3. The CDR3 runs 13 residues. The CDR3 DNA is TGTGCCAGCAGCTTAGACAGGGGGTACGGCTACACCTTC. Protein: CASSLDRGYGYTF.

Only a few counts were recorded for this clone. This same CDR3 is encoded by further DNA sequences in the sample. This rearrangement joins TRBV28 to TRBJ1-5; no reliable D call. The CDR3 spans 12 residues. Germline values: CDR1 MDHEN, CDR2 SYDVKM. V gave up 4 bases and J gave up 4 bases, with 5 bases separating them. This chain's CDR3 is CASSSLNQPQHF. CDR3 DNA sequence: TGTGCCAGCAGTTCCCTTAATCAGCCCCAGCATTTT.

The V and J genes are TRBV5-5 and TRBJ1-4, with a weak D call TRBD1 (6 bases). The germline V gene encodes CDR1 SGHKS and CDR2 YYEKEE (reference sequence). CDR3 length: 16 amino acids. Trimming cost V 1 base and J 4 bases, with 14 bases left between them. CDR3 region: CASSLSGQSGNEKLFF. CDR3 nucleotide sequence: TGTGCCAGCAGCTTGAGCGGACAGTCCGGTAATGAAAAACTGTTTTTT.

This chain joins TRBV15 and TRBJ1-3, with D unresolved. Trimming took 1 base from V and 4 from J, leaving 8 bases between them. Germline V gene data show CDR1 as LNHNV and CDR2 as YYDKDF (reference sequence). The CDR3 sequence is 14 residues long. The CDR3 DNA follows: TGTGCCACCAGCAGAGGCCGAGGGGGAAACACCATATATTTT. Protein product: CATSRGRGGNTIYF.

The sample holds one count of this clone. The V call is TRBV30, the J call TRBJ1-1, with D possibly TRBD1 on 6 matching bases. CDR3 length: 14 amino acids. The V and J ends lost 0 bases and 6 bases respectively, with 14 bases between them. The germline gives CDR1 GTSNPN, CDR2 SVGIG (reference sequence). This chain's CDR3 is CAWSVRTGSSEAFF. DNA of the CDR3: TGTGCCTGGAGTGTCCGAACAGGGAGTTCTGAAGCTTTCTTT.

The chain recombines TRBV7-3 with TRBJ2-5, with a weak D call TRBD2 (6 bases). The CDR3 sequence is 14 residues long. With 8 bases removed from V and 0 bases from J, the gap between germline ends came to 13 bases. Germline loops: CDR1 SGHTA, CDR2 FQGTGA. Here the CDR3 DNA reads TGTGCCAGCTCCCCGGCGGGGAACCAAGAGACCCAGTACTTC. This encodes CASSPAGNQETQYF.

This clone was recorded once. In DNA form, the CDR3 reads TGTGCCAGCAGTGGGACCGGACAGAGGATTGAAAAACTGTTTTTT. It translates to CASSGTGQRIEKLFF. The rearrangement uses TRBV19 and TRBJ1-4, with a possible D match to TRBD1 (6 bases). This CDR3 comprises 15 residues. V was pared by 9 bases and J by 7 bases, with 21 bases between. CDR1 and CDR2 (germline): LNHDA, SQIVND (reference sequence).

This clone was detected a few times. The CDR3 nucleotides read TGTGCCAGCAAGGGACAGAACTTTAACACTGAAGCTTTCTTT. Protein product: CASKGQNFNTEAFF. V usage is TRBV2 and J usage is TRBJ1-1, with 7 positions matching TRBD1. V was pared by 7 bases and J by 2 bases, with 7 bases of the junction left unmatched. CDR1 is SNHLY, CDR2 FYNNEI, per germline. The CDR3 loop spans 14 amino acids.

CDR3 protein: CASSLRDRQETQYF. The CDR3 DNA is TGTGCCAGCAGCCTCCGGGACAGACAAGAGACCCAGTACTTC. V gene TRBV7-9 combines with J gene TRBJ2-5; TRBD1 matches at 7 bases. The germline CDR1 and CDR2 sequences are SEHNR and FQNEAQ (reference sequence). This CDR3 has 14 amino acids. V was clipped by 5 bases and J by 2 bases; unmatched bases: 5.

CDR3 bases: TGTGCCAGCAGCTCCAATAACCTCCAGGGCGTGACCGGGGAGCTGTTTTTT. This sequence encodes CASSSNNLQGVTGELFF. The rearrangement links TRBV7-9 to TRBJ2-2, with TRBD1 as a possible D gene (5 bases). The CDR3 totals 17 residues. The V end lost 4 bases, the J end lost 5 bases, and 20 bases lay between the germline ends. Germline-derived CDR1 and CDR2 are SEHNR and FQNEAQ (reference sequence). The entire variable domain, with the rest obtained from reference TRBV7-9 and TRBJ2-2, is as follows: DTGVSQNPRHKITKRGQNVTFRCDPISEHNRLYWYRQTLGQGPEFLTYFQNEAQLEKSRLLSDRFSAERPKGSFSTLEIQRTEQGDSAMYLCASSSNNLQGVTGELFFGEGSRLTVL.

The chain recombines TRBV5-1 with TRBJ1-1; D might be TRBD1 (6 bases). The CDR3 spans 15 residues. Germline V gene sequence: CDR1 SGHRS, CDR2 YFSETQ. The germline V and J ends were trimmed by 2 bases and 4 bases, with 15 bases remaining between them. DNA of the CDR3: TGCGCCAGCAGCTTTAATACAGGGCGCCTCACTGAAGCTTTCTTT. As protein: CASSFNTGRLTEAFF.

This chain connects TRBV20-1 to TRBJ2-1; TRBD2 matches 11 bases. CDR1 DFQATT and CDR2 SNEGSKA come from the germline V gene (reference sequence). After removal of 3 bases from V and 8 bases from J, the junction contained 9 bases not matched to a gene. The CDR3 runs 15 residues. CDR3 nucleotide sequence: TGCAGTGCTAGTGGGGGGCTAGCGGGAGGCGATGAGCAGTTCTTC. As protein: CSASGGLAGGDEQFF.

The gene calls are TRBV4-2 and TRBJ2-1; 7 nucleotides match TRBD1. V dropped 5 bases and J dropped 8; count of bases not matched to a gene: 3. The CDR3 is 12 residues long. The germline V gene has CDR1 LGHNA and CDR2 YNFKEQ. CDR3 bases: TGTGCCAGCAGCTCACAGGGGCATGAGCAGTTCTTC. Its protein product is CASSSQGHEQFF.

On this clone itself: This specimen includes other DNA sequences encoding the same CDR3. The chain uses TRBV27 and TRBJ2-3; no clear D. Germline V CDR1 and CDR2: MNHEY, SMNVEV (reference sequence). The V end was cut by 3 bases, the J end by 0 bases, with 4 bases between. The CDR3 totals 13 residues. In DNA, the CDR3 is TGTGCCAGCAGTTTTCCTAGCACAGATACGCAGTATTTT. Its translation: CASSFPSTDTQYF.

The chain recombines TRBV25-1 with TRBJ2-3; 9 bases line up with TRBD1. The CDR3 totals 15 residues. Per the germline V gene, CDR1 is MGHDK and CDR2 is SYGVNS. Losses at the gene ends were 2 bases for V and 4 bases for J; bases not matched to a gene: 4. The chain's CDR3 is CASSEPDRGADTQYF. CDR3 DNA: TGTGCCAGCAGTGAACCGGACAGGGGTGCAGATACGCAGTATTTT. Full variable domain (outside the CDR3, taken from reference TRBV25-1 and TRBJ2-3): EADIYQTPRYLVIGTGKKITLECSQTMGHDKMYWYQQDPGMELHLIHYSYGVNSTEKGDLSSESTVSRIRTEHFPLTLESARPSHTSQYLCASSEPDRGADTQYFGPGTRLTVL.

The chain employs TRBV19 and TRBJ1-1; D might be TRBD1 (5 bases). The CDR3 has 13 residues. Per germline, CDR1 LNHDA and CDR2 SQIVND (reference sequence). Between the trimmed V and J ends, which lost 4 bases and 4 bases, there was a span of 10 bases. For the CDR3, the DNA is TGTGCCAGTAGTAACATAGGGGCCACTGAAGCTTTCTTT. Amino acid sequence: CASSNIGATEAFF.

The chain has TRBV15 and TRBJ2-2, with TRBD1 matching over 10 bases. Germline V lookup: CDR1 LNHNV, CDR2 YYDKDF (reference sequence). The CDR3 runs 18 residues. V lost 2 bases and J lost 0; bases outside the gene matches: 6. This CDR3 is CATSRSGQGWPNTGELFF. The CDR3 DNA is TGTGCCACCAGCAGATCGGGACAGGGGTGGCCGAACACCGGGGAGCTGTTTTTT.

The chain employs TRBV15 and TRBJ2-7; D is possibly TRBD1 (5 bases). V lost 3 bases to trimming and J lost 3 bases, with 18 bases between them. Germline V gene lookup returns CDR1 LNHNV and CDR2 YYDKDF (reference sequence). The CDR3 covers 16 residues. Here the CDR3 DNA reads TGTGCCACCAGCAGGGGGCCGAAAGGCCCCCTCTACGAGCAGTACTTC. Translation gives CATSRGPKGPLYEQYF.

The chain couples TRBV30 to TRBJ2-3; 14 bases line up with TRBD2. CDR3 length: 14 amino acids. After removal of 5 bases from V and 5 bases from J, the junction contained 3 bases not matched to a gene. Looked up from germline, CDR1 is GTSNPN and CDR2 is SVGIG (reference sequence). The CDR3 coding sequence is TGTGCCTGGTCCGGGACTAGCGGGGGAGATACGCAGTATTTT. Amino acid sequence: CAWSGTSGGDTQYF.

The chain is built from TRBV6-5 and TRBJ1-3, with D perhaps TRBD1 (6 bases). The CDR3 runs to 15 residues. Germline V lookup: CDR1 MNHEY, CDR2 SVGAGI. Trimming left V 0 bases short and J 5 bases short, with 11 bases between. CDR3 in amino acids: CASSYSGQGRNTIYF. In DNA, the CDR3 is TGTGCCAGCAGTTACTCAGGCCAGGGGAGAAACACCATATATTTT.

The chain is built from TRBV5-4 and TRBJ2-1; 10 nucleotides align to TRBD2. The V and J ends lost 0 bases and 3 bases, in that order; junction bases with no gene match: 6. The CDR3 is 17 amino acids. CDR1 is SGHNT, CDR2 YYREEE, per germline (reference sequence). This chain's CDR3 is CASSLGLSGGGYNEQFF. Here the CDR3 DNA reads TGTGCCAGCAGCTTGGGTCTAAGCGGGGGGGGCTACAATGAGCAGTTCTTC.

The genes are TRBV5-1 and TRBJ2-1, with D perhaps matching TRBD1 (6 bases). From germline, CDR1 is SGHRS and CDR2 YFSETQ. Trimming removed 7 bases from V and 1 base from J, with 9 bases in between. This CDR3 contains 13 residues. CDR3 bases: TGCGCCAGCTCCGGGACATCCTACAATGAGCAGTTCTTC. This encodes CASSGTSYNEQFF.

The chain is built from TRBV28 and TRBJ1-1; tentative D call: TRBD1 (5 bases). V was shortened by 4 bases and J by 8 bases, with 17 bases between the two germline ends. The CDR3 sequence is 14 residues long. Germline V gives CDR1 MDHEN, CDR2 SYDVKM. The CDR3 sequence: CASSSPTGPREAFF. The DNA for the CDR3 is TGTGCCAGCAGTTCACCCACAGGCCCCCGGGAAGCTTTCTTT.

V and J are TRBV5-1 and TRBJ2-7; 13 positions agree with TRBD2. The CDR3 spans 19 residues. CDR1 and CDR2 (germline): SGHRS, YFSETQ. Trimming took 4 bases from V and 4 from J; bases not matched to a gene: 17. Here the CDR3 DNA reads TGCGCCAGCAGCCTATCACCGGGACTAGCGGGACTCCATACTTACGAGCAGTACTTC. This translates into CASSLSPGLAGLHTYEQYF.

This CDR3 is CASSLGGHDNYGYTF. CDR3 DNA: TGCGCCAGCAGCTTGGGGGGACACGACAACTATGGCTACACCTTC. This chain uses TRBV5-1 with TRBJ1-2; the D gene is possibly TRBD1 (6 bases). Germline V gene data show CDR1 as SGHRS and CDR2 as YFSETQ. CDR3 length: 15 residues. V lost 0 bases and J 2 bases, leaving 11 bases between the germline ends.

This clone has just one count. The V call is TRBV7-3, the J call TRBJ2-1; the match to TRBD1 covers 8 bases. Per the germline V gene, CDR1 is SGHTA and CDR2 is FQGTGA. The junction had 17 bases not matched to a gene; V was cut back by 1 base and J by 3 bases. There are 20 residues in the CDR3. The CDR3 sequence: CASSLKTADRVNAGYNEQFF. The CDR3 DNA reads as TGTGCCAGCAGCTTAAAAACGGCGGACAGGGTAAACGCGGGCTACAATGAGCAGTTCTTC.

In its sample, this clone was seen once. J is TRBJ2-2 and V is TRBV18; 10 positions agree with TRBD2. CDR3 length: 17 residues. Trimming took 6 bases from V and 6 from J; bases not matched to a gene: 13. The germline gives CDR1 KGHSH, CDR2 LQKENI. In DNA form, the CDR3 reads TGTGCCAGCTCTCCGAAACCCCGGACTAGCGGAGCCGGGGAGCTGTTTTTT. It specifies CASSPKPRTSGAGELFF.